The clone carrying this T cell receptor (beta chain) was counted a single time. Original analysis: How many nucleated cells were present was estimated from reference gene primer amplification. Clones were read by immunoSEQ multiplex PCR, and TCRdb kept only the in-frame ones, dropping some. V and J calls and clone size are given by that table; D and trimming were obtained from the DNA. The profile shows around 24,000 clones, roughly 80% of them singletons. The data originate from a study of blood T cell repertoires in COVID-19. Across the study: Italy, Spain and the United States were the sources of the convalescent and acute COVID-19 samples. In each case, the material was cDNA or gDNA derived from T cells, B-cell-depleted T cells, or PBMCs.

Germline V gene lookup returns CDR1 SEHNR and CDR2 FQNEAQ (reference sequence). CDR3 length equals 13 residues. Trimming pared 5 bases from V and 8 bases from J, leaving 15 bases between. The TCR originated in a woman older than 75 with acute or convalescent COVID-19. V usage is TRBV7-9 and J usage is TRBJ1-2; D gene ambiguous. Sequenced input: peripheral blood. The CDR3 region is CASSPTEGGGYTF. CDR3 nucleotides: TGTGCCAGCAGCCCTACGGAGGGAGGAGGCTACACCTTC. Drawing the rest from reference TRBV7-9 and TRBJ1-2, the complete variable domain is DTGVSQNPRHKITKRGQNVTFRCDPISEHNRLYWYRQTLGQGPEFLTYFQNEAQLEKSRLLSDRFSAERPKGSFSTLEIQRTEQGDSAMYLCASSPTEGGGYTFGSGTRLTVV.